This record concerns one TCR beta chain sequence. Its antigen is currently unknown. The data belong to a study of CD8 T cells in Susac syndrome. Overall study results and limits: The study recognized that the number of individuals in its TCR sequencing and HLA analysis was relatively small.

CDR1 is SGHAT, CDR2 FQNNGV, per germline. The CDR3 contains 14 residues. V was pared by 1 base and J by 2 bases, with 6 bases between. RNA amounts of about 0.45 to 1 ug underwent reverse transcription with random hexamers. An immunoSEQ multiplex PCR amplified TCR beta CDR3 over 54 Vbeta and 13 Jbeta. From the immunoSEQ multiplex PCR reads, TCRdb called clonotypes with MiXCR, one entry per CDR3 protein. Altogether roughly 200,000 distinct CDR3 sequences are present, 95% being singletons, with the ten largest covering around 0.093%. Input material: CD4+ T cells from PBMCs. This sequence joins TRBV11-2 and TRBJ2-1; perhaps TRBD2 as D (5 bases). This sequence was found in a human donor in good health. The CDR3 DNA reads TGTGCCAGCAGCTTAGGTAGCGCCTACAATGAGCAGTTCTTC. It encodes CASSLGSAYNEQFF.